This T cell receptor (beta chain) stems from a study of cytomegalovirus exposure and HLA in healthy donors (TCRdb year 2017). For context, the study as a whole: An earlier analysis of approximately 590 of the donors reported 250 to 300 Gb of sequence data and 117 million unique TCR beta sequences from 150 million to 200 million T cells. The study profiled the T cell repertoires of 500 to 800 subjects by immunosequencing and related them to cytomegalovirus serostatus. An early release that covered roughly 600 HLA-typed donors contained about 300 gigabases of sequencing data and 85 million to 100 million unique TCR sequences. To decide whether each TCR beta V gene segment behaved as functional or pseudogenic, an earlier analysis of approximately 620 of the donors relied on high-throughput TCR beta sequencing. Across approximately 420 genotyped donors of the cohort, an average of about 240,000 unique TCR beta nucleotide sequences per donor were sequenced, and roughly 20% of those sequences were non-productive. The aim of the study was to test whether cataloging public T cell receptors could identify signatures of past pathogen exposure. In a later genetic analysis, genome-wide SNP genotypes for about three fifths of the roughly 670 donors were used, and that subset was treated as a discovery cohort. Typing coverage varied by locus: about 620-630 donors for A, B, C, DRB1 and DQB1; approximately 500 for DQA1; more than 600 for DPA1; about 450 for DPB1. To predict cytomegalovirus infection status, the study brought together high-throughput TCR immunosequencing, statistical association of individual TCRs with disease status, and machine learning. In addition to the first cohort of 650 to 750 subjects, a separate validation cohort of about 120 different subjects was used. A few DR-DQ haplotypes were treated as single units for association and clustering because of strong linkage in the cohort. HLA typing covered class I and class II loci at four-digit resolution. Of the 300 to 500 genotyped donors, 70% to 90% were placed in the genetic ancestry cluster associated with self-reported Caucasian donors. All discovery cohort repertoires had been generated on a single sequencing platform. Donor age, sex, ethnicity and CMV serostatus were compiled alongside the repertoire data. A later analysis re-analyzed previously published TCR beta repertoires from about 600 donors and added high-resolution HLA genotyping to study TCR occurrence patterns. The later analysis used no new phenotypic data to find candidate immune exposures, relying instead on TCR beta sequences and their occurrence across donors.

Including cysteine and phenylalanine, the CDR3 has 11 amino acids. The DNA shown is the 33-base CDR3, in frame from base 1. V drops 7 bases and J drops 2 bases, leaving 6 bases in between. In the germline V gene (reference sequence), CDR1 corresponds to LNHDA and CDR2 to SQIVND. The cohort consisted of hundreds of healthy bone marrow donors. All cohort members were sampled while nominally healthy, although unrecorded immune exposures were likely present. The donor tested CMV seropositive, placing the donor among the 289 seropositive members of the cohort. A peripheral blood sample was collected from each donor, and TCR beta sequencing was performed on peripheral blood mononuclear cells. The Qiagen DNeasy Blood Extraction Kit was used to extract genomic DNA from the blood cell samples. The library was built by means of the immunoSEQ multiplex PCR assay. The multiplex PCR relied on a mix of 60 forward primers for TCR Vbeta segments and 13 reverse primers for TCR Jbeta segments. The CDR3 region of rearranged TCR beta genes was amplified from genomic DNA by a multiplex PCR assay. The Illumina HiSeq System was used to sequence the amplified TCR beta libraries as 87-base-pair reads. In the authors' own workflow: A later analysis counted tens of millions of unique TCR beta chains across the 550 to 700 repertoires, and about 10 million of these chains were shared by at least two donors. A nearest-neighbor algorithm error-corrected the raw reads and collapsed the reads into unique sequences, merging closely related sequences to remove PCR and sequencing errors. Alignment of CDR3 sequences to IMGT reference sequences was used to assign V, D and J gene segments. For a sequence to be retained, a match of at least six nucleotides to both a V gene segment and a J gene segment was required. Rearrangements were called productive when the CDR3 lacked stop codons and stayed in frame with V and J; all others were non-productive. CDR3 was defined according to IMGT convention as the region running from the second conserved V-encoded cysteine to the conserved J-encoded phenylalanine. Sequences without an unambiguous match to a single V gene segment were excluded from the earlier analysis of approximately 600 of the donors. In an earlier analysis of about 590 of the donors, a V segment was called functional when productive rearrangements were above 56.7%, and segregating when the standard deviation between donors exceeded 5%. A statistical classification framework was built to diagnose cytomegalovirus status from the catalog of TCR beta chain sequences. A later analysis assigned V and J genes by comparing TCR nucleotide sequences with IMGT/GENE-DB human TR gene sequences. In a later analysis, CDR3 sequences and most-parsimonious VDJ recombination scenarios were assigned using the TCRdist pipeline. A later analysis defined each TCR beta chain by its CDR3 amino acid sequence plus V-gene family, and excluded reads lacking a unique V-gene family. As a way to deal with suspected cross-contamination and a sequencing artifact, a later analysis dropped hundreds of nucleotide sequences that were highly shared and had low generation probability. In a later analysis, a clonal expansion index for each public chain was calculated from normalized within-repertoire ranks of inferred template counts. Generation probabilities in a later analysis came from a VDJ recombination model fitted to out-of-frame rearrangements, and those results were checked against IGoR. In a later analysis, hypergeometric tests were used to score TCR-TCR, TCR-HLA and TCR-CMV co-occurrence, with a repertoire-size bias correction applied to TCR pairs. In a later analysis, false discovery rates were estimated by permuting HLA or CMV assignments 20 times. In a later analysis, co-occurring TCRs were grouped with DBSCAN, and TCRdist sequence similarity was added when clustering was performed within HLA-allele-positive subsets. Repertoires with fewer than 30,000 or more than 120,000 public chains were left out of co-occurrence clustering, as were several repertoires with anomalous nucleotide sharing. TCRdb carries this immuneACCESS record with in-frame sequences only. Its versions omit some clonotypes, under half of them owing to an unresolved V gene in the studies checked, with the rest unexplained. V and J calls and clone size are given by that table; D and trimming were obtained from the DNA. For this sample there are about 160,000 clones; around four fifths appear just once. Clones ranked in the top ten supply under 1% of the sample.

Of note for this clone: There is no known antigen for this receptor. No much larger clone is present one base from it, and per-base qualities are unavailable.

Overall study outcomes, separate from this receptor: Correlated functional status among segregating V segments might reflect linkage disequilibrium, but an unknown experimental factor could not be ruled out. Some IMGT-functional V segments, including TRBV6-2 and TRBV6-3, could not be told apart with the 87-base-pair reads, so those segments were excluded. V-gene and J-gene trimming of TCR beta chains was associated with a missense DCLRE1C variant in a later genetic analysis, and the association was replicated in an independent cohort. According to a later analysis, parvovirus B19, influenza, CMV and Epstein-Barr virus appeared linked to several top co-occurrence clusters. A group of highly shared sequence variants was considered likely to be a technical artifact of the sequencing pipeline. A later analysis found that HLA-associated TCR beta chains were more clonally expanded and had lower generation probabilities than equally common non-associated chains. An earlier analysis of approximately 500 of the donors showed that most TCR beta V segments appeared in productive rearrangements either about 90% or about 30% of the time, which broadly matched IMGT annotations. A later analysis found that TCR association rates varied across HLA loci, with DRB1 alleles showing the most associated TCRs and HLA-C alleles the fewest. Because counts were too low, roughly 17 rarely observed V segments, including chromosome 9 orphons, were left out of the earlier analysis of some 640 of the donors. Specific HLA alleles were associated with 15,000 to 20,000 TCR beta sequences at a false discovery rate of 0.05 in a later analysis. When HLA alleles, especially DR and DQ, strongly co-occurred, TCR associations were difficult to assign to individual alleles. According to a later analysis, most CMV-associated TCR beta chains appeared to be HLA-restricted, and the HLA associations seemed to be driven largely by CMV exposure. The cohort was sequenced for TCR beta chains only, and without alpha or paired-chain data the features that could be detected were limited. According to the authors, the approach could potentially be generalized to other disease states and immunological phenotypes. The presence/absence analyses assumed that sequencing depth was roughly uniform across donors, and that assumption may not be true. Because HLA typing was missing for some donors at each locus, association tests included only the typed subset. A further reported finding was that TCR beta sequences accurately predicted the HLA-A and HLA-B alleles for most subjects in the first cohort. Across donors, most TCR sequences were observed very rarely, whereas some public TCRs were present in many individuals. A later genetic analysis reported fewer N-insertions in productive TCRs among donors in an Asian-associated ancestry cluster than the roughly 700-donor mean. Three of the identified cytomegalovirus-associated TCR beta chains were confirmed in vitro to be specific for cytomegalovirus antigens. The study listed around 160 TCR beta chains as associated with cytomegalovirus. The classifier was reported to diagnose cytomegalovirus status with high specificity and sensitivity in both the original and validation cohorts. CMV serostatus was the only immune exposure information available for the cohort.

This receptor was obtained from a girl aged 2 to 9 in good health and CMV-seropositive. The rearranged chain carries TRBV19 and TRBJ2-7; the D gene cannot be resolved reliably. The material sequenced was PBMCs. The nucleotide sequence is given as TGTGCCAGTACCTTAGCCTACGAGCAGTACTTC. Its protein product is CASTLAYEQYF.